The clone carrying this TCR beta chain showed up just a few times. Trimming shortened V by 7 bases and J by 0 bases, and 16 bases separated the two germline ends. The length of the CDR3 is 16 residues. TCRdb independently ran MiXCR on the 5' RACE reads; one entry per CDR3 protein. The sample has under 200,000 distinct CDR3 sequences; roughly 28% are singletons. The source of the sample is a study of T-cell memory formation after mild COVID-19. The clonotype comes from an adult woman who had mild COVID-19 (a few samples of this study predate the infection). Cell type and time point are not known. Sequenced sample: PBMCs or a T cell subset sorted from them (not recorded which). V gene TRBV12-3 or TRBV12-4 combines with J gene TRBJ2-1, with D unclear. The CDR3 loop is CASTLDSTGSYNEQFF. In DNA, the CDR3 is TGTGCCAGCACCCTAGACTCCACGGGCTCCTACAATGAGCAGTTCTTC.